The 22 T cell receptor beta chains below come from one sample, sequenced in a study of cytomegalovirus exposure and HLA in healthy donors. Some clones are missing from TCRdb's copy, which holds only in-frame ones; the method was immunoSEQ multiplex PCR. The data show about 360,000 clones, 86% seen once. The specimen sequenced was PBMCs. The receptors were sampled from a woman aged 18-29 years in good health and CMV-seronegative.

The chain couples TRBV7-6 to TRBJ2-7, with TRBD1 matching 8 bases. The ends lost 0 bases at V and 7 bases at J; junction bases unmatched: 8. In germline, CDR1 is SGHVS, CDR2 FNYEAQ. The CDR3 loop spans 15 amino acids. The CDR3 reads CASSLAIRGQGEQYF. The CDR3 coding sequence is TGTGCCAGCAGCTTAGCGATCAGGGGGCAGGGGGAGCAGTACTTC. Full variable domain (remainder filled in from reference TRBV7-6 and TRBJ2-7): GAGVSQSPRYKVTKRGQDVALRCDPISGHVSLYWYRQALGQGPEFLTYFNYEAQQDKSGLPNDRFSAERPEGSISTLTIQRTEQRDSAMYRCASSLAIRGQGEQYFGPGTRLTVT.

The rearrangement links TRBV5-1 to TRBJ1-1; D perhaps matches TRBD1 (6 bases). V lost 4 bases and J lost 2, with 12 bases in between. The CDR3 length is 14 residues. Per germline, CDR1 SGHRS and CDR2 YFSETQ. CDR3 loop: CASSVTGSNTEAFF. Here the CDR3 DNA reads TGCGCCAGCAGCGTCACAGGGTCCAACACTGAAGCTTTCTTT.

This clone was seen a handful of times. The CDR3 ends on some other residue instead of the conserved phenylalanine or tryptophan, so this is likely a read error. It is unclear where the CDR3 begins or ends on the DNA, so no DNA is shown, and the CDR3 is as TCRdb lists it. The chain couples TRBV4-2 to TRBJ1-2. CDR1 is LGHNA and CDR2 is YNFKEQ in the germline V gene. From its first to its last residue, the CDR3 has 12 amino acids. CDR3 amino acids: CASSQGRGLPNL.

This chain uses TRBV7-8 with TRBJ1-4; D is possibly TRBD1 (6 bases). The CDR3 has 15 residues. The V end lost 5 bases, the J end lost 3 bases, and 13 bases lay between the germline ends. The germline gives CDR1 SGHVS, CDR2 FQNEAQ. As DNA, the CDR3 is TGTGCCAGCAGCCGAGGGGGGGGACCTAATGAAAAACTGTTTTTT. Its protein is CASSRGGGPNEKLFF.

V and J are TRBV5-4 and TRBJ2-1, with 7 bases lining up with TRBD2. The CDR3 extends over 12 amino acids. CDR1 SGHNT and CDR2 YYREEE come from the germline V gene (reference sequence). The V gene end was trimmed by 4 bases and the J gene end by 7 bases; junction bases not matched to a gene: 2. The CDR3 DNA reads as TGTGCCAGCAGCCCCGGGAGGAATGAGCAGTTCTTC. Its protein is CASSPGRNEQFF.

Comment on this clone: Within the sample, other DNA sequences also encode this same CDR3. This chain links TRBV6-5 with TRBJ2-1; no firm D call. Trimming cost V 2 bases and J 4 bases, with 6 bases left between them. CDR1 and CDR2 from the germline V gene are MNHEY and SVGAGI. This CDR3 spans 13 amino acids. CDR3 in amino acids: CASSYGLYNEQFF. The CDR3 DNA is TGTGCCAGCAGTTACGGGCTATACAATGAGCAGTTCTTC.

The chain uses TRBV4-2 and TRBJ2-5, with TRBD2 matching 7 bases. The CDR3 has 15 amino acids. CDR1 and CDR2 from the germline V gene are LGHNA and YNFKEQ. The V gene end was trimmed by 1 base and the J gene end by 5 bases; junction bases not matched to a gene: 7. The CDR3 DNA follows: TGTGCCAGCAGCCAAGGACGCGGGAGTTGGGAGACCCAGTACTTC. It yields the protein CASSQGRGSWETQYF.

The rearrangement uses TRBV27 and TRBJ2-1, with 8 nucleotides matching TRBD2. From germline, CDR1 is MNHEY and CDR2 SMNVEV (reference sequence). With 0 bases clipped from V and 5 bases from J, the junction kept 21 bases outside the gene matches. The CDR3 length is 21 residues. The CDR3 sequence: CASSLSVSLGLAGSYHNEQFF. The CDR3 bases are TGTGCCAGCAGTTTATCCGTTTCTCTGGGGTTAGCGGGGAGTTATCACAATGAGCAGTTCTTC.

The chain joins TRBV28 to TRBJ1-5; a possible D gene is TRBD1 (6 bases). CDR1 MDHEN and CDR2 SYDVKM come from the germline V gene. The germline V and J ends were trimmed by 2 bases and 4 bases, with 12 bases remaining between them. This CDR3 is 15 amino acids long. The CDR3 DNA reads TGTGCCAGCAGTTTAGCCGACAGGAAGAATCAGCCCCAGCATTTT. Translation: CASSLADRKNQPQHF. Full variable domain (remainder filled in from reference TRBV28 and TRBJ1-5): DVKVTQSSRYLVKRTGEKVFLECVQDMDHENMFWYRQDPGLGLRLIYFSYDVKMKEKGDIPEGYSVSREKKERFSLILESASTNQTSMYLCASSLADRKNQPQHFGDGTRLSIL.

The chain links TRBV2 to TRBJ2-3; the D gene is possibly TRBD1 (6 bases). The CDR3 has 13 amino acids. Germline assignment: CDR1 SNHLY and CDR2 FYNNEI. Trimming took off 6 bases at V and 6 bases at J, with 13 bases between the two ends. The CDR3 DNA follows: TGTGCCAGCAGAATTACAGGGACGGATACGCAGTATTTT. It yields the protein CASRITGTDTQYF.

This chain joins TRBV7-8 and TRBJ2-7; TRBD1 matches at 9 bases. The CDR3 is 16 amino acids. Germline V gene data show CDR1 as SGHVS and CDR2 as FQNEAQ. Trimming cost V 5 bases and J 3 bases; bases outside gene matches: 11. The CDR3: CASSPYRGRNSYEQYF. The CDR3 DNA is TGTGCCAGCAGCCCTTACAGGGGGCGCAATAGCTACGAGCAGTACTTC.

The chain links TRBV6-5 to TRBJ2-7; TRBD2 matches 9 bases. Germline CDR1 reads MNHEY; CDR2 reads SVGAGI. V was clipped by 6 bases and J by 4 bases; unmatched bases: 10. The length of the CDR3 is 15 residues. The CDR3, as DNA: TGTGCCAGCAGCAATGAGCGGGAGGCCGTTTACGAGCAGTACTTC. Translation: CASSNEREAVYEQYF.

The genes are TRBV6-5 and TRBJ2-7; TRBD1 might be the D (5 bases). V lost 5 bases and J lost 0, with 8 bases in between. Looked up from germline, CDR1 is MNHEY and CDR2 is SVGAGI. This CDR3 has 13 amino acids. The CDR3 reads CASSRQSSYEQYF. The CDR3 region has the DNA TGTGCCAGCAGTCGACAGAGCTCCTACGAGCAGTACTTC.

This chain uses TRBV18 with TRBJ1-6; perhaps TRBD1 as D (5 bases). Germline values: CDR1 KGHSH, CDR2 LQKENI. The germline V and J ends were trimmed by 3 bases and 7 bases, with 10 bases remaining between them. CDR3 length equals 14 residues. The CDR3 region has the DNA TGTGCCAGCTCACCCAGGGAGGGCAATTCACCCCTCCACTTT. The encoded protein is CASSPREGNSPLHF.

The genes are TRBV11-1 and TRBJ2-3; D unclear. Germline CDR1 is SGHAT and CDR2 is FQDESV (reference sequence). This CDR3 contains 15 residues. The V gene lost 3 bases and the J gene lost 0 bases, with 10 bases spanning the gap. The CDR3: CASSLYSTSTDTQYF. The CDR3 DNA sequence: TGTGCCAGCAGCTTGTATTCGACTAGCACAGATACGCAGTATTTT.

This sequence joins TRBV5-6 and TRBJ2-7; TRBD2 matches 7 bases. Germline-derived CDR1 and CDR2 are SGHDT and YYEEEE. The CDR3 consists of 16 residues. The V and J ends lost 1 base and 0 bases, in that order; junction bases with no gene match: 7. The CDR3 protein is CASSLIGEGHSYEQYF. DNA for the CDR3: TGTGCCAGCAGCTTGATTGGGGAGGGCCACTCCTACGAGCAGTACTTC.

The chain joins TRBV4-2 to TRBJ2-7; D not resolved. Trimming removed 3 bases at V and 6 bases at J, with 6 bases between. The CDR3 extends over 11 amino acids. Germline assignment: CDR1 LGHNA and CDR2 YNFKEQ. CDR3 region: CASSHSSEQYF. CDR3 nucleotide sequence: TGTGCCAGCAGCCATTCTAGCGAGCAGTACTTC.

The chain has TRBV11-2 and TRBJ1-2, with 7 bases lining up with TRBD1. This CDR3 is built from 18 residues. Trimming removed 5 bases from V and 3 bases from J; junction bases left unmatched: 18. Germline CDR1 SGHAT, CDR2 FQNNGV. The CDR3 loop is CASSPTRDSPLWDYGYTF. The DNA for the CDR3 is TGTGCCAGCAGCCCGACCCGGGACAGTCCGCTTTGGGACTATGGCTACACCTTC.

The chain links TRBV7-2 to TRBJ1-2, with a possible D match to TRBD1 (6 bases). With 2 bases removed from V and 8 bases from J, the gap between germline ends came to 12 bases. This CDR3 has 13 residues. Germline V gene data show CDR1 as SGHTA and CDR2 as FQGNSA. CDR3 in amino acids: CASSLQGRGGYTF. The DNA of the CDR3 is TGTGCCAGCAGCTTACAGGGGAGAGGCGGCTACACCTTC.

V usage is TRBV18 and J usage is TRBJ1-1; 9 bases map to TRBD1. Germline V gene lookup returns CDR1 KGHSH and CDR2 LQKENI. The V gene end was trimmed by 0 bases and the J gene end by 1 base; junction bases not matched to a gene: 6. The CDR3 consists of 17 residues. The CDR3, as DNA: TGTGCCAGCTCACCACCTTTAGGACAGGGGCGGAACACTGAAGCTTTCTTT. Encoded protein: CASSPPLGQGRNTEAFF.

The V call is TRBV5-1, the J call TRBJ2-5, with 9 bases matching TRBD1. V gave up 4 bases and J gave up 5 bases; unmatched junction bases: 12. This CDR3 has 16 residues. Germline values: CDR1 SGHRS, CDR2 YFSETQ. CDR3 sequence reads: CASSQSGTGRGETQYF. Here the CDR3 DNA reads TGCGCCAGCAGCCAATCCGGGACAGGGAGGGGGGAGACCCAGTACTTC.

The chain recombines TRBV7-8 with TRBJ2-7; the match to TRBD1 covers 7 bases. There are 14 residues in the CDR3. J lost 6 bases, V lost 5 bases, and 10 bases had no gene match. Germline CDR1 is SGHVS and CDR2 is FQNEAQ. CDR3 sequence reads: CASSLTGPGIEQYF. The CDR3 nucleotides are TGTGCCAGCAGCCTGACAGGGCCAGGAATCGAGCAGTACTTC.